The entry below describes one T cell receptor (beta chain). V gave up 5 bases and J gave up 6 bases; unmatched junction bases: 7. This CDR3 contains 12 residues. The germline CDR1 and CDR2 sequences are GTSNPN and SVGIG (reference sequence). The sample is drawn from a study of blood T cell repertoires in COVID-19. On the study more broadly: Collection of acute and convalescent COVID-19 samples took place in the United States, Italy and Spain.

In the authors' methods: Amplifying reference gene primers gave estimates of nucleated cell counts. The repertoire was sequenced with immunoSEQ multiplex PCR; TCRdb's copy has only in-frame clones and lacks some. That table furnishes V, J and clone size, whereas the DNA furnished D and trimming. The sample has about 220,000 clones; about 80% are singletons. The genes are TRBV30 and TRBJ2-7, with TRBD2 identical over 7 bases. Source material: PBMCs or T cells enriched from blood (not recorded which). This TCR came from a woman aged 40 to 50 with acute COVID-19. The CDR3 coding sequence is TGTGCCTGGGCCCTCACTAGCGCCGAGCAGTACTTC. Its translation is CAWALTSAEQYF. Full variable domain (rest looked up from reference TRBV30 and TRBJ2-7): SQTIHQWPATLVQPVGSPLSLECTVEGTSNPNLYWYRQAAGRGLQLLFYSVGIGQISSEVPQNLSASRPQDRQFILSSKKLLLSDSGFYLCAWALTSAEQYFGPGTRLTVT.